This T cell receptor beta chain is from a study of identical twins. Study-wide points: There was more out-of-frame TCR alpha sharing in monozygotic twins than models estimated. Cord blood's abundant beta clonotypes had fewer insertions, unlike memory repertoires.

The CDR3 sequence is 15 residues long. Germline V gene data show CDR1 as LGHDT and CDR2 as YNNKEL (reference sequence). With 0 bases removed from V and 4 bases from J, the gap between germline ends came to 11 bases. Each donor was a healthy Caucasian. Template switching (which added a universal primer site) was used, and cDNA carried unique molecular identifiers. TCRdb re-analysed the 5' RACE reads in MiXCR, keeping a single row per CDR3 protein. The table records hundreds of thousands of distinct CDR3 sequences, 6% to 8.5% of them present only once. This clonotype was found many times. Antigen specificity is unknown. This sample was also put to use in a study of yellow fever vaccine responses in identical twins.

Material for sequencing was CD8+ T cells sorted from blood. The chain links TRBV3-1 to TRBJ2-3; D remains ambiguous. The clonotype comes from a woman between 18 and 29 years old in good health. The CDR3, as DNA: TGTGCCAGCAGCCAAGACTCCGATGGGGCAGATACGCAGTATTTT. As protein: CASSQDSDGADTQYF.